Included here is one T cell receptor beta chain sequence, with context. The data are from a study of blood T cells in healthy people across ages. Germline CDR1 is DFQATT and CDR2 is SNEGSKA (reference sequence). The V gene end was trimmed by 5 bases and the J gene end by 5 bases; junction bases not matched to a gene: 9. The CDR3 is 14 amino acids. Every sample yielded at least 6 million isolated PBMCs. The use of a sample-barcoded 5' primer and a J-beta primer mix characterized a second PCR of roughly 6 to 12 cycles. TCRdb fed the 5' RACE reads into MiXCR, producing one record per CDR3 protein. This table has 730,000 or so distinct CDR3 sequences, roughly 44% appearing once.

The clonotype was recovered from a woman between 55 and 75 years old in good health. Sample: blood. J is TRBJ2-3 and V is TRBV20-1; TRBD2 aligns across 8 bases. The CDR3 sequence is CSAPSGSRRDTQYF. The CDR3 coding sequence is TGCAGTGCTCCGAGCGGGAGTCGAAGAGATACGCAGTATTTT.